The rows below give T cell receptor beta chains drawn from one sample of a study of T cell responses to AZD1222 COVID-19 vaccine. Sequencing was performed with immunoSEQ multiplex PCR; in TCRdb, only in-frame clones are kept and a portion is missing. The repertoire holds under 85,000 clones, approximately 91% seen once, with 5% in the top ten. This sample comprised peripheral blood, obtained on day 0 of MenACWY control vaccination. The source of these receptors is an adult in good health. CDR3s include the opening cysteine and the closing phenylalanine or tryptophan. Each record gives: D gene, J gene, V gene, clone size, CDR3 protein, CDR3 DNA. D genes are given only for firm matches. Only part of the rows carry a size: once, few, many, or a class if the clone is expanded.

>.|TRBJ1-2|TRBV18|.
CASSQTGTDGYTF
TGTGCCAGCTCACAGACCGGGACGGATGGCTACACCTTC
>.|TRBJ1-2|TRBV7-9|.
CASSSKGRDGYTF
TGTGCCAGCAGCTCAAAGGGACGCGATGGCTACACCTTC
>.|TRBJ1-1|TRBV19|.
CASSIDPRTVNTEAFF
TGTGCCAGTAGTATAGATCCTCGGACGGTGAACACTGAAGCTTTCTTT
>TRBD1|TRBJ2-1|TRBV9|.
CASSDSPQGVSYNEQFF
TGTGCCAGCAGCGACTCTCCACAGGGGGTCTCCTACAATGAGCAGTTCTTC
>TRBD2|TRBJ2-7|TRBV18|.
CASSPGGLGQYF
TGTGCCAGCTCACCGGGAGGGCTCGGGCAGTACTTC
>TRBD2|TRBJ2-3|TRBV9|.
CASSESGGADTQYF
TGTGCCAGCAGCGAGAGCGGGGGCGCAGATACGCAGTATTTT
>.|TRBJ1-2|TRBV4-1|.
CASSQDPMAGAYGYTF
TGCGCCAGCAGCCAAGATCCCATGGCAGGGGCCTATGGCTACACCTTC
>.|TRBJ1-1|TRBV18|.
CASSLALPTRKNTEAFF
TGTGCCAGCTCACTTGCCCTCCCCACTCGGAAGAACACTGAAGCTTTCTTT
>.|TRBJ2-7|TRBV2|.
CASTGTATYEQYF
TGTGCCAGCACCGGGACGGCAACCTACGAGCAGTACTTC
>TRBD1|TRBJ1-3|TRBV12-5|.
CASGLLTGVTGNTIYF
TGTGCTAGTGGTTTGCTAACAGGGGTCACTGGAAACACCATATATTTT
>.|TRBJ2-2|TRBV11-3|.
CASSLTANTGELFF
TGTGCCAGCAGCTTAACCGCGAACACCGGGGAGCTGTTTTTT
>.|TRBJ1-2|TRBV3-1/TRBV3-2|.
CASSQGAAYGYTF
TGTGCCAGCAGCCAAGGCGCGGCCTATGGCTACACCTTC
>.|TRBJ1-2|TRBV3-1/TRBV3-2|once
CASRSSGAYGYTF
TGTGCCAGCAGATCCTCCGGGGCCTATGGCTACACCTTC
>.|TRBJ1-6|TRBV19|once
CASSATLSRNSPLHF
TGTGCCAGTAGTGCAACCCTGAGTCGTAATTCACCCCTCCACTTT
>.|TRBJ1-5|TRBV14|.
CASSHHTGPQHF
TGTGCCAGCAGCCATCATACTGGGCCCCAGCATTTT